The 24 T cell receptor beta chains in this list originate from one sample, sequenced in a study of blood T cell repertoires in COVID-19. The data were produced by immunoSEQ multiplex PCR, yet TCRdb's version contains in-frame clones alone and is incomplete. The table has almost 300,000 clones, roughly 91% seen once. What was sequenced was peripheral blood. These receptors all stem from a woman in her twenties or thirties with COVID-19, enrolled during active disease.

V usage is TRBV27 and J usage is TRBJ1-2, with 8 bases matching TRBD1. The trim removed 4 bases at V and 2 bases at J, leaving 3 bases unmatched. In germline, CDR1 is MNHEY, CDR2 SMNVEV (reference sequence). There are 14 residues in the CDR3. CDR3 in amino acids: CASSWDRFNYGYTF. The DNA for the CDR3 is TGTGCCAGCAGTTGGGACAGGTTCAACTATGGCTACACCTTC.

The chain couples TRBV19 to TRBJ1-2; D not resolved. This CDR3 region has 13 residues. Looked up from germline, CDR1 is LNHDA and CDR2 is SQIVND (reference sequence). V was clipped by 5 bases and J by 8 bases, with 15 bases between them. As DNA, the CDR3 is TGTGCCAGTAGTGGCAAAGGCAGGTTCGGCTACACCTTC. It translates to CASSGKGRFGYTF.

The rearrangement joins TRBV19 to TRBJ2-5, with 9 nucleotides matching TRBD1. Looked up from germline, CDR1 is LNHDA and CDR2 is SQIVND (reference sequence). This CDR3 region has 13 residues. With V trimmed by 6 bases and J by 5 bases, 4 bases remained unmatched. The CDR3 coding sequence is TGTGCCAGTAGCCGACAGGGGGGGGAGACCCAGTACTTC. Amino acids: CASSRQGGETQYF.

The chain employs TRBV3-1 (or the pseudogene TRBV3-2) and TRBJ2-1; 12 bases are a match to TRBD2. The V and J ends lost 4 bases and 2 bases, in that order; junction bases with no gene match: 0. The CDR3 covers 15 residues. Germline V gene sequence: CDR1 LGHDT, CDR2 YNNKEL (reference sequence). CDR3 sequence: CASSPSGGAYNEQFF. CDR3 DNA: TGTGCCAGCAGCCCTAGCGGGGGGGCCTACAATGAGCAGTTCTTC.

V usage is TRBV6-5 and J usage is TRBJ1-4, with 7 bases fitting TRBD1. J was trimmed by 6 bases and V by 4 bases; bases with no gene match: 5. CDR1 is MNHEY, CDR2 SVGAGI, per germline. The length of the CDR3 is 14 residues. CDR3 nucleotides: TGTGCCAGCAGTTGGACTCAGGGGGATGAAAAACTGTTTTTT. Translated: CASSWTQGDEKLFF.

The chain combines TRBV4-1 with TRBJ1-1, with D unclear. The germline V gene has CDR1 MGHRA and CDR2 YSYEKL. The CDR3 consists of 14 residues. V lost 2 bases and J 1 base, leaving 8 bases between the germline ends. The chain's CDR3 is CASSQLTPNTEAFF. Written as DNA, the CDR3 is TGCGCCAGCAGCCAATTGACACCGAACACTGAAGCTTTCTTT.

The chain recombines TRBV6-4 with TRBJ1-5; D is unclear. The V and J ends lost 2 bases and 5 bases respectively, with 22 bases between them. The CDR3 is 18 amino acids. Germline V gene sequence: CDR1 MRHNA, CDR2 SNTAGT. The CDR3 here is CASSDRGLVCMKHQPQHF. In DNA form, the CDR3 reads TGTGCCAGCAGTGACCGAGGGCTCGTTTGCATGAAGCATCAGCCCCAGCATTTT.

The chain is built from TRBV18 and TRBJ1-4; 8 bases agree with TRBD1. The germline V gene has CDR1 KGHSH and CDR2 LQKENI. The CDR3 runs to 15 residues. The V gene end was trimmed by 0 bases and the J gene end by 7 bases; junction bases not matched to a gene: 4. This chain's CDR3 is CASSPPDREGEKLFF. Here the CDR3 DNA reads TGTGCCAGCTCACCACCGGACAGGGAGGGTGAAAAACTGTTTTTT.

This sequence joins TRBV18 and TRBJ2-1, with 8 nucleotides matching TRBD1. The J segment lost 7 bases and the V segment lost 8 bases, leaving 10 bases of the junction unmatched. Germline assignment: CDR1 KGHSH and CDR2 LQKENI. This CDR3 region has 14 residues. CDR3 in amino acids: CASSSGGQVNEQFF. CDR3 DNA sequence: TGTGCCAGCAGCTCAGGGGGCCAGGTAAATGAGCAGTTCTTC.

The rearrangement joins TRBV18 to TRBJ1-1, with 7 bases aligning to TRBD1. V dropped 3 bases and J dropped 11; count of bases not matched to a gene: 9. Germline-derived CDR1 and CDR2 are KGHSH and LQKENI. CDR3 length equals 13 residues. The CDR3 region is CASSPDRDSRAFF. The CDR3 coding sequence is TGTGCCAGCTCACCGGACCGGGACAGTAGGGCTTTCTTT.

This sequence joins TRBV7-9 and TRBJ2-7; maybe TRBD1 (6 bases). The length of the CDR3 is 14 residues. Looked up from germline, CDR1 is SEHNR and CDR2 is FQNEAQ (reference sequence). V lost 5 bases and J 1 base, leaving 12 bases between the germline ends. The CDR3 loop is CASSSRDTSYEQYF. As DNA, the CDR3 is TGTGCCAGCAGCAGCCGGGACACGTCCTACGAGCAGTACTTC. Using reference TRBV7-9 and TRBJ2-7 for the parts outside the CDR3, the full variable domain is DTGVSQNPRHKITKRGQNVTFRCDPISEHNRLYWYRQTLGQGPEFLTYFQNEAQLEKSRLLSDRFSAERPKGSFSTLEIQRTEQGDSAMYLCASSSRDTSYEQYFGPGTRLTVT.

The chain couples TRBV30 to TRBJ1-5; 7 nucleotides line up with TRBD1. CDR1 GTSNPN and CDR2 SVGIG come from the germline V gene (reference sequence). V shed 1 base and J 7 bases; nucleotides not matched to a gene: 7. CDR3 length: 14 residues. CDR3 loop: CAWSEGRGVQPQHF. As DNA, the CDR3 is TGTGCCTGGAGTGAGGGCAGGGGGGTGCAGCCCCAGCATTTT. Looking up the rest from reference TRBV30 and TRBJ1-5 gives the full variable domain: SQTIHQWPATLVQPVGSPLSLECTVEGTSNPNLYWYRQAAGRGLQLLFYSVGIGQISSEVPQNLSASRPQDRQFILSSKKLLLSDSGFYLCAWSEGRGVQPQHFGDGTRLSIL.

The V call is TRBV4-2, the J call TRBJ1-1; D is uncertain. CDR3 size: 14 residues. Per germline, CDR1 LGHNA and CDR2 YNFKEQ. V was pared by 4 bases and J by 11 bases, with 20 bases between. The CDR3 here is CASSPMPGGLEAFF. DNA for the CDR3: TGTGCCAGCAGCCCTATGCCGGGAGGGCTGGAGGCTTTCTTT.

The rearrangement links TRBV30 to TRBJ2-7; D is ambiguous. CDR3 length: 12 residues. The V gene lost 3 bases and the J gene lost 5 bases, with 11 bases spanning the gap. Germline V CDR1 and CDR2: GTSNPN, SVGIG (reference sequence). The CDR3 is CAWRKTRHEQYF. The CDR3 DNA follows: TGTGCCTGGAGGAAGACAAGACACGAGCAGTACTTC.

V gene TRBV16 combines with J gene TRBJ1-2, with TRBD1 as a possible D gene (5 bases). The CDR3 is 15 residues long. Germline V CDR1 and CDR2: KGHSY, FQNENV. Trimming took off 0 bases at V and 4 bases at J, with 12 bases between the two ends. The CDR3 nucleotides are TGTGCCAGCAGCCAATCGATTGGGGGGAGCTATGGCTACACCTTC. The encoded protein is CASSQSIGGSYGYTF. Using reference TRBV16 and TRBJ1-2 for the parts outside the CDR3, the full variable domain is GEEVAQTPKHLVRGEGQKAKLYCAPIKGHSYVFWYQQVLKNEFKFLISFQNENVFDETGMPKERFSAKCLPNSPCSLEIQATKLEDSAVYFCASSQSIGGSYGYTFGSGTRLTVV.

The chain links TRBV27 to TRBJ1-5, with TRBD1 as a possible D gene (6 bases). In germline, CDR1 is MNHEY, CDR2 SMNVEV (reference sequence). This CDR3 has 15 residues. V lost 6 bases, J lost 4 bases, and 16 bases lay in between. Here the CDR3 DNA reads TGTGCCAGCAGCCCCCAGGGGACCCTTAATCAGCCCCAGCATTTT. Its protein is CASSPQGTLNQPQHF.

The chain employs TRBV7-9 and TRBJ2-5; 16 bases line up with TRBD2. CDR1 and CDR2 from the germline V gene are SEHNR and FQNEAQ (reference sequence). V gave up 3 bases and J gave up 4 bases; unmatched junction bases: 5. The CDR3 consists of 17 residues. As DNA, the CDR3 is TGTGCCAGCAGCTTGCCGGGACTAGCGGGGGGGAGAGAGACCCAGTACTTC. It codes for CASSLPGLAGGRETQYF.

The CDR3 sequence is CASSAGPGQVYNEQFF. DNA for the CDR3: TGTGCCAGCAGTGCCGGCCCGGGACAGGTCTACAATGAGCAGTTCTTC. V gene TRBV6-4 combines with J gene TRBJ2-1; 8 nucleotides line up with TRBD1. Trimming cost V 4 bases and J 3 bases; bases outside gene matches: 8. This CDR3 region has 16 residues. Germline V CDR1 and CDR2: MRHNA, SNTAGT.

The chain uses TRBV19 and TRBJ1-1, with D possibly matching TRBD1 (6 bases). The length of the CDR3 is 16 residues. CDR1 and CDR2 from the germline V gene are LNHDA and SQIVND (reference sequence). The V end lost 1 base, the J end lost 6 bases, and 18 bases lay between the germline ends. The chain's CDR3 is CASSIGRTDVKAEAFF. The CDR3 nucleotides read TGTGCCAGTAGTATAGGTAGGACAGACGTAAAGGCTGAAGCTTTCTTT. The variable domain in full, with the rest retrieved from reference TRBV19 and TRBJ1-1, is DGGITQSPKYLFRKEGQNVTLSCEQNLNHDAMYWYRQDPGQGLRLIYYSQIVNDFQKGDIAEGYSVSREKKESFPLTVTSAQKNPTAFYLCASSIGRTDVKAEAFFGQGTRLTVV.

This chain links TRBV3-1 (or the pseudogene TRBV3-2) with TRBJ2-5, with 9 bases fitting TRBD2. Germline loops: CDR1 LGHDT, CDR2 YNNKEL (reference sequence). This CDR3 contains 17 residues. V lost 5 bases, J lost 5 bases, and 15 bases stayed unmatched. CDR3 nucleotide sequence: TGTGCCAGCAGCGCCCCTCGGGGGCGGGGGGGCGATGAGACCCAGTACTTC. The encoded protein is CASSAPRGRGGDETQYF.

The chain joins TRBV9 to TRBJ1-2; D is ambiguous. The V gene lost 2 bases and the J gene lost 6 bases, with 20 bases spanning the gap. The V gene's germline CDR1 is SGDLS and CDR2 YYNGEE. The CDR3 has 16 amino acids. The CDR3: CASSVVPASGMHGYTF. DNA of the CDR3: TGTGCCAGCAGCGTGGTCCCCGCTTCGGGTATGCATGGCTACACCTTC.

The chain has TRBV7-2 and TRBJ2-1; TRBD2 might be the D (6 bases). Per the germline V gene, CDR1 is SGHTA and CDR2 is FQGNSA. This CDR3 is 16 amino acids long. Trimming left V 4 bases short and J 6 bases short, with 19 bases between. CDR3 sequence reads: CASSSHRGRRGNEQFF. CDR3 nucleotide sequence: TGTGCCAGCAGCTCCCACCGGGGGAGAAGGGGCAATGAGCAGTTCTTC.

This chain joins TRBV5-1 and TRBJ2-3; D remains unclear. Germline CDR1 SGHRS, CDR2 YFSETQ. CDR3 length: 15 residues. V dropped 4 bases and J dropped 1 base, with 13 bases sitting between them. CDR3 region: CASSNYRSRTDTQYF. The DNA for the CDR3 is TGCGCCAGCAGCAACTACCGATCACGCACAGATACGCAGTATTTT. Full variable domain (remainder filled in from reference TRBV5-1 and TRBJ2-3): KAGVTQTPRYLIKTRGQQVTLSCSPISGHRSVSWYQQTPGQGLQFLFEYFSETQRNKGNFPGRFSGRQFSNSRSEMNVSTLELGDSALYLCASSNYRSRTDTQYFGPGTRLTVL.

The chain links TRBV12-3 or TRBV12-4 to TRBJ1-1; D uncertain. The germline V and J ends were trimmed by 6 bases and 6 bases, with 11 bases remaining between them. The CDR3 sequence is 12 residues long. In DNA, the CDR3 is TGTGCCAGCAGATCATCGAGCCCTGAAGCTTTCTTT. Protein product: CASRSSSPEAFF.